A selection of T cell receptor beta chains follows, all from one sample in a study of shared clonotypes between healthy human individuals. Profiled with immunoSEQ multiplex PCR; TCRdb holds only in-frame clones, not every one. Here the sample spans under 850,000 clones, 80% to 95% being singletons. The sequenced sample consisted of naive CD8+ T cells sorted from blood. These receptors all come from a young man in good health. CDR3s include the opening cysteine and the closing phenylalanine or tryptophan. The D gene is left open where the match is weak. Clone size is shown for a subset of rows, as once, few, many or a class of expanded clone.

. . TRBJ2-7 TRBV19 TGTGCCAGTAGTTATGGGTACGAGCAGTACTTC CASSYGYEQYF
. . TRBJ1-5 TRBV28 TGTGCCAGCAGTTTACACAGGGCAAGCAATCAGCCCCAGCATTTT CASSLHRASNQPQHF
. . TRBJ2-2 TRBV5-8 TGTGCCAGCAGCTCCTCTACCCTTGGGGAGCTGTTTTTT CASSSSTLGELFF
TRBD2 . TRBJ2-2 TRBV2 TGTGCCAGCAGCCCCCTGGGTAGCGGGTCGAACACCGGGGAGCTGTTTTTT CASSPLGSGSNTGELFF
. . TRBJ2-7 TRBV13 TGTGCCAGCAGCCTGGAGGCCACGAGGCAGTACTTC CASSLEATRQYF
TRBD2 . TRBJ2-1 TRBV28 TGTGCCAGCAGTTTTTTGGTAGCGGGAGAGCGGGGGGACTACAATGAGCAGTTCTTC CASSFLVAGERGDYNEQFF
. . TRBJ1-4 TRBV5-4 TGTGCCAGCAGCTTGGCCGGGGGGAATGAAAAACTGTTTTTT CASSLAGGNEKLFF
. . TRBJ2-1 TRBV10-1 TGCGCCAGCAGTGAGACAGGCTCCTACAATGAGCAGTTCTTC CASSETGSYNEQFF
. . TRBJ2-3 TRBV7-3 TGTGCCAGCAGCGTGGGGGGTTTGGATACGCAGTATTTT CASSVGGLDTQYF
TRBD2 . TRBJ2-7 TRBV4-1 TGCGCCAGCAGCCAAGATCTTCGCGGGAGCTCCTACGAGCAGTACTTC CASSQDLRGSSYEQYF
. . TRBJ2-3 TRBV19 TGTGCCAGTAGTATACAGGGGCCCACAGATACGCAGTATTTT CASSIQGPTDTQYF
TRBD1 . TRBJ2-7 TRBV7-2 TGTGCCAGCAGCTCATGGGTTGGACAGGGGAGAGGTTACGAGCAGTACTTC CASSSWVGQGRGYEQYF
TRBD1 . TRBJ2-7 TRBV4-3 TGCGCCAGCAGCCAAGGGACAGGGGACGGCGAGCAGTACTTC CASSQGTGDGEQYF
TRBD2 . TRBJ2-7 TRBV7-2 TGTGCCAGCAGCGTGGGACTAGCGGGGGGGGTCTACGAGCAGTACTTC CASSVGLAGGVYEQYF
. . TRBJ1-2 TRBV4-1 TGCGCCAGCAGCCATGGTACAGGGAGCGGCGGCTACACCTTC CASSHGTGSGGYTF
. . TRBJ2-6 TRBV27 TGTGCCAGCAGTTTACAGCACCCTGGGGCCAACGTCCTGACTTTC CASSLQHPGANVLTF
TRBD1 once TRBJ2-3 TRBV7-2 TGTGCCAGCAGCTTATTCCCTCCCGGGACAGGGAACACAGATACGCAGTATTTT CASSLFPPGTGNTDTQYF
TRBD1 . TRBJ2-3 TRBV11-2 TGTGCCAGTAGGGGGCTCACAGATACGCAGTATTTT CASRGLTDTQYF
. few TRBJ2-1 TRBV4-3 TGCGCCAGCAGCCAGGCGGGACAGCACAATGAGCAGTTCTTC CASSQAGQHNEQFF
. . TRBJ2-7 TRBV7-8 TGTGCCACAGTGCGGGCGGCAGAGCAGTACTTC CATVRAAEQYF
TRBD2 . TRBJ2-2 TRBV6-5 TGTGCCAGCAGTCTTCTAGCGGCCACCGGGGAGCTGTTTTTT CASSLLAATGELFF